The present entry profiles one TCR beta chain with its context. Its antigen remains unknown. Repertoires were generated with immunoSEQ multiplex PCR, while TCRdb's copy carries only in-frame clones and drops some. This repertoire shows thousands of clones, just under 80% found once; its top ten account for roughly 4.9%. The sample belongs to a study of somatic mutations in cytotoxic T cells in rheumatoid arthritis. Study observations and caveats: The identity of the antigens targeted by the expanded CD8+ clones remained unknown.

This TCR came from an adult with rheumatoid arthritis. The sequencing sample was made of CD8+ T cells sorted from blood.

For the CDR3, the DNA is TGTGCCAGCAGTGAAGTCGGGGACTGGGTTACCGGGGAGCTGTTTTTT. It yields the protein CASSEVGDWVTGELFF. The chain is built from TRBV6-1 and TRBJ2-2; maybe TRBD2 (6 bases). Germline V gene sequence: CDR1 MNHNS, CDR2 SASEGT. The V gene lost 1 base and the J gene lost 5 bases, with 14 bases spanning the gap. The CDR3 loop spans 16 amino acids.